This paragraph covers one TCR beta chain sequence. The table came from immunoSEQ multiplex PCR; TCRdb's copy has only in-frame clones and leaves some out. The sample has 150,000 to 200,000 clones; 65% to 90% are singletons. The germline CDR1 and CDR2 sequences are PRHDT and FYEKMQ (reference sequence). The CDR3 is made up of 17 amino acids. J was trimmed by 0 bases and V by 5 bases; bases with no gene match: 8. The sample belongs to a study of blood T cell repertoires in COVID-19. In the study overall: The United States, Italy and Spain were the sources of the acute and convalescent COVID-19 samples. The cDNA or gDNA used as material had been derived from T cells, B-cell-depleted T cells, or PBMCs.

Sequences were obtained from peripheral blood. This sequence joins TRBV13 and TRBJ1-3, with TRBD1 matching 9 bases. The TCR sequence derives from a man aged 50 to 60 with active or convalescent COVID-19. The CDR3 nucleotides read TGTGCCAGCAGCGCATCGGGACAGGGCATCTCTGGAAACACCATATATTTT. Protein product: CASSASGQGISGNTIYF.